This T cell receptor (beta chain) was retrieved from a study of T-cell reconstitution after alpha-beta-depleted transplantation in children. Study-wide results and caveats: By about two months after transplant, alpha-beta T cells reportedly arose from several hundred graft clones that had expanded. High day-60 TCRbeta diversity in some patients came from surviving recipient T cells and thymic progenitors. By one year post-transplant, T-cell counts and diversity largely arose from T cells that were newly produced.

The germline V gene has CDR1 SGHDN and CDR2 FVKESK. Trimming removed 0 bases at V and 11 bases at J, with 7 bases between. The CDR3 sequence is 12 residues long. This clonotype turned up a few times. The target antigen is unknown. Unique molecular identifiers were used in preparing the TCRbeta library. MiXCR, run by TCRdb on the PCR reads, gives a single entry per CDR3 protein. The data hold about 420,000 distinct CDR3 sequences, with roughly 17% observed a single time. The chain is built from TRBV14 and TRBJ1-4; D remains unclear. The starting material was PBMCs, mostly from graft donor cells, obtained 360 days after TCRalphabeta/CD19-depleted stem cell transplant. The TCR comes from a boy under three years old who had a stem cell transplant for Wiskott-Aldrich syndrome, so the T cells may come from the graft donor. The CDR3 region has the DNA TGTGCCAGCAGCCAAGAATCGGGGAAACTGTTTTTT. It codes for CASSQESGKLFF.